The 31 T cell receptor beta chains given below trace back to one sample, sequenced in a study of identical twins. TCRdb re-called the 5' RACE reads through MiXCR, storing one row per CDR3 protein. The sample includes about 730,000 distinct CDR3 sequences, around 20% of them seen just once. The same data also went into a second study, on T cells expressing NK-cell markers.

Sequencing input: PBMCs. These receptors were collected from a young woman in good health.

This clonotype appeared a few times. This chain connects TRBV2 to TRBJ2-5, with 15 bases fitting TRBD2. V trimming: 3 bases; J trimming: 6 bases; junction bases outside the gene matches: 5. The germline gives CDR1 SNHLY, CDR2 FYNNEI. This CDR3 contains 16 residues. The CDR3 loop is CASSDQGLAGGQTQYF. The CDR3, as DNA: TGTGCCAGCAGTGACCAAGGACTAGCGGGGGGGCAGACCCAGTACTTC. Together with reference TRBV2 and TRBJ2-5, the CDR3 gives the full variable domain: EPEVTQTPSHQVTQMGQEVILRCVPISNHLYFYWYRQILGQKVEFLVSFYNNEISEKSEIFDDQFSVERPDGSNFTLKIRSTKLEDSAMYFCASSDQGLAGGQTQYFGPGTRLLVL.

J is TRBJ2-3 and V is TRBV7-9; TRBD2 might be the D (7 bases). The V gene's germline CDR1 is SEHNR and CDR2 FQNEAQ (reference sequence). The CDR3 is made up of 15 amino acids. The V end lost 4 bases, the J end lost 5 bases, and 16 bases lay between the germline ends. The CDR3 nucleotides are TGTGCCAGCAGCTCCCCGGGGAGGGGGATAGATACGCAGTATTTT. Its translation is CASSSPGRGIDTQYF.

The J gene is TRBJ2-2, the V gene TRBV12-3 or TRBV12-4; 7 bases align to TRBD2. The CDR3 runs to 16 residues. After removal of 3 bases from V and 4 bases from J, the junction contained 8 bases not matched to a gene. For the CDR3, the DNA is TGTGCCAGCAGTTTTGCCCCCGGGGGGAGCACCGGGGAGCTGTTTTTT. This sequence encodes CASSFAPGGSTGELFF.

The chain links TRBV20-1 to TRBJ1-3, with D possibly being TRBD1 (5 bases). The V and J ends lost 5 bases and 2 bases respectively, with 10 bases between them. CDR3 length: 13 amino acids. Germline loops: CDR1 DFQATT, CDR2 SNEGSKA (reference sequence). The DNA of the CDR3 is TGCAGTGCTGGGGCAGGAGCTGGAAACACCATATATTTT. This sequence encodes CSAGAGAGNTIYF.

J is TRBJ1-4 and V is TRBV5-6, with 7 bases aligning to TRBD1. The germline V gene has CDR1 SGHDT and CDR2 YYEEEE. V shed 5 bases, J shed 4 bases, and the junction held 2 bases outside the gene matches. CDR3 length equals 13 residues. The CDR3 DNA sequence: TGTGCCAGCAGGGGACAGCTTAATGAAAAACTGTTTTTT. This sequence encodes CASRGQLNEKLFF.

This clonotype was picked up a small number of times. V and J are TRBV5-1 and TRBJ1-5; 9 nucleotides line up with TRBD1. CDR1 is SGHRS and CDR2 is YFSETQ in the germline V gene. J was trimmed by 5 bases and V by 4 bases; bases with no gene match: 4. This CDR3 is 14 amino acids long. CDR3 sequence: CASSTGGADQPQHF. Written as DNA, the CDR3 is TGCGCCAGCAGCACAGGGGGCGCGGATCAGCCCCAGCATTTT.

The chain couples TRBV5-1 to TRBJ1-6, with unresolved D. The germline CDR1 and CDR2 sequences are SGHRS and YFSETQ. The CDR3 is made up of 15 amino acids. Between the trimmed V and J ends, which lost 4 bases and 6 bases, there was a span of 14 bases. This CDR3 reads CASSRTGGGNSPLHF. CDR3 nucleotides: TGCGCCAGCAGCCGAACCGGAGGCGGTAATTCACCCCTCCACTTT.

This clonotype was found a few times. The chain couples TRBV7-2 to TRBJ1-2, with a tentative D call TRBD1 (6 bases). This CDR3 has 13 amino acids. CDR1 and CDR2 from the germline V gene are SGHTA and FQGNSA. Trimming took 5 bases from V and 8 from J, leaving 15 bases between them. The chain's CDR3 is CASSRNRVQGYTF. The DNA of the CDR3 is TGTGCCAGCAGCCGAAACAGGGTGCAAGGCTACACCTTC.

This clonotype was detected only a few times. This chain uses TRBV6-6 with TRBJ2-7; TRBD2 aligns across 7 bases. Per germline, CDR1 MNHNY and CDR2 SVGAGI (reference sequence). The ends lost 4 bases at V and 4 bases at J; junction bases unmatched: 4. This CDR3 has 13 amino acids. The CDR3 nucleotides read TGTGCCAGCAGTTCTGGTAGCGGGTACGAGCAGTACTTC. Translation gives CASSSGSGYEQYF.

A word on this clonotype: The junction departs from the called germline gene at one end, perhaps through a read error. This chain connects TRBV20-1 to TRBJ2-2; D perhaps matches TRBD2 (5 bases). This CDR3 has 14 amino acids. CDR1 and CDR2 from the germline V gene are DFQATT and SNEGSKA (reference sequence). CDR3 DNA: TGCAGTGCCACCATCGCGGGCAACACCGGGGAGCAGTTTTTT. As protein: CSATIAGNTGEQFF.

The chain is built from TRBV20-1 and TRBJ2-1; tentatively, D is TRBD2 (5 bases). The germline V and J ends were trimmed by 6 bases and 8 bases, with 17 bases remaining between them. Germline lookup yields CDR1 DFQATT and CDR2 SNEGSKA (reference sequence). CDR3 size: 13 residues. The CDR3 DNA is TGCAGTGCCAACCTTCAGCGGCCCCATGAGCAGTTCTTC. Translated: CSANLQRPHEQFF.

In its sample, this clonotype was seen a few times. The rearrangement joins TRBV7-2 to TRBJ2-7; D may be TRBD1 or TRBD2 (6 bases each). V lost 1 base and J 1 base, leaving 14 bases between the germline ends. The CDR3 is 16 amino acids. Germline V gene sequence: CDR1 SGHTA, CDR2 FQGNSA. The CDR3 DNA reads as TGTGCCAGCAGCTTAGTTGGGGGGCAACCATCCTACGAGCAGTACTTC. Protein product: CASSLVGGQPSYEQYF.

The sample holds a few counts of this clonotype. The chain joins TRBV20-1 to TRBJ2-1; 7 bases align to TRBD1. The CDR3 extends over 13 amino acids. Losses at the gene ends were 6 bases for V and 3 bases for J; bases not matched to a gene: 5. The germline V gene encodes CDR1 DFQATT and CDR2 SNEGSKA (reference sequence). CDR3 in amino acids: CSAAGGGYNEQFF. As DNA, the CDR3 is TGCAGTGCAGCAGGGGGTGGCTACAATGAGCAGTTCTTC.

This clonotype was seen at least ten times. Relative to the germline gene, one junction end is altered; a read error may explain this. This sequence joins TRBV5-1 and TRBJ2-5; TRBD1 might be the D (6 bases). There are 14 residues in the CDR3. The germline gives CDR1 SGHRS, CDR2 YFSETQ. The CDR3 DNA reads as TGTGCCAGCAGCTTAGCAGGGGCTGGGGAGACCCAGTACTTC. Encoded protein: CASSLAGAGETQYF.

This clonotype was observed a handful of times. V usage is TRBV12-3 or TRBV12-4 and J usage is TRBJ2-1, with D uncertain. The CDR3 is made up of 17 amino acids. The germline V and J ends were trimmed by 3 bases and 9 bases, with 24 bases remaining between them. CDR3 residues: CASSFLDPRRNWGEQFF. The CDR3 DNA is TGTGCCAGCAGTTTCCTCGACCCGAGACGGAATTGGGGTGAGCAGTTCTTC.

This chain uses TRBV12-3 or TRBV12-4 with TRBJ2-7, with D tentatively TRBD1 (6 bases). V was cut by 3 bases and J by 8 bases, with 17 bases left in between. The CDR3 loop spans 14 amino acids. As DNA, the CDR3 is TGTGCCAGCAGTTTCGGAGACAGGTACAGCAAGCAGTACTTC. This translates into CASSFGDRYSKQYF.

This clonotype has more than one count but fewer than ten. The chain is built from TRBV7-6 and TRBJ2-3; the match to TRBD2 covers 10 bases. The CDR3 covers 13 residues. V shed 7 bases and J 4 bases; nucleotides not matched to a gene: 2. Germline lookup yields CDR1 SGHVS and CDR2 FNYEAQ. The CDR3 here is CASTLAGADTQYF. For the CDR3, the DNA is TGTGCCAGCACGCTAGCGGGAGCAGATACGCAGTATTTT.

This rearrangement joins TRBV15 to TRBJ1-1; D ambiguous. This CDR3 contains 13 residues. Germline V gives CDR1 LNHNV, CDR2 YYDKDF (reference sequence). The germline V and J ends were trimmed by 3 bases and 5 bases, with 10 bases remaining between them. The CDR3 nucleotides read TGTGCCACCAGCAGGCAGTGGTCGACTGAAGCTTTCTTT. Translated, it gives CATSRQWSTEAFF. The full variable domain, rest sourced from reference TRBV15 and TRBJ1-1, is DAMVIQNPRYQVTQFGKPVTLSCSQTLNHNVMYWYQQKSSQAPKLLFHYYDKDFNNEADTPDNFQSRRPNTSFCFLDIRSPGLGDTAMYLCATSRQWSTEAFFGQGTRLTVV.

The CDR3 region has the DNA TGTGCCAGCTCACCGCCAGCCCAGGGAACCGGGGAGCTGTTTTTT. Its translation: CASSPPAQGTGELFF. This rearrangement joins TRBV18 to TRBJ2-2; D perhaps matches TRBD1 (5 bases). The CDR3 sequence is 15 residues long. V was shortened by 3 bases and J by 5 bases, with 13 bases between the two germline ends. The germline gives CDR1 KGHSH, CDR2 LQKENI.

The genes are TRBV7-8 and TRBJ2-3, with D perhaps TRBD1 (5 bases). V lost 2 bases to trimming and J lost 5 bases, with 23 bases between them. The CDR3 runs to 18 residues. Germline assignment: CDR1 SGHVS and CDR2 FQNEAQ. CDR3 DNA sequence: TGTGCCAGCAGCTTATTGCCAGGGTCGACACACACAAAAGATACGCAGTATTTT. Translating gives CASSLLPGSTHTKDTQYF.

CDR3 loop: CASKFRAGTNTGELFF. For the CDR3, the DNA is TGTGCCAGCAAATTTCGGGCAGGGACGAACACCGGGGAGCTGTTTTTT. The chain couples TRBV6-1 to TRBJ2-2; D possibly corresponds to TRBD1 (5 bases). The CDR3 loop spans 16 amino acids. Germline V lookup: CDR1 MNHNS, CDR2 SASEGT. Deletions cut 7 bases from V and 0 bases from J, with 15 bases between.

Written as DNA, the CDR3 is TGTGCCAGCAACGTAGCGGGAGGGAATGAGCAGTTCTTC. Translated: CASNVAGGNEQFF. The V gene is TRBV3-1, the J gene TRBJ2-1, with 11 bases aligning to TRBD2. Trimming took 7 bases from V and 7 from J; bases not matched to a gene: 3. Looked up from germline, CDR1 is LGHDT and CDR2 is YNNKEL (reference sequence). CDR3 length: 13 residues.

The genes are TRBV12-3 or TRBV12-4 and TRBJ2-1; 11 bases match TRBD2. The J segment lost 7 bases and the V segment lost 6 bases, leaving 11 bases of the junction unmatched. The CDR3 is 16 residues long. The CDR3 spells CASSSTLAGGGNEQFF. The CDR3 coding sequence is TGTGCCAGCAGCTCCACCCTAGCGGGGGGAGGGAATGAGCAGTTCTTC.

This clonotype appeared a few times. The V gene is TRBV6-5, the J gene TRBJ2-1; 12 bases line up with TRBD2. This CDR3 spans 19 amino acids. CDR1 MNHEY and CDR2 SVGAGI come from the germline V gene. V shed 4 bases, J shed 1 base, and the junction held 11 bases outside the gene matches. The CDR3 DNA reads TGTGCCAGCAGTTCCCCATCTAGCGGGGGGGCCGGTTCCTACAATGAGCAGTTCTTC. Translation: CASSSPSSGGAGSYNEQFF.

This clonotype has at least ten counts. The CDR3 is CASSRQGVRTEAFF. CDR3 DNA sequence: TGTGCCAGCAGCAGACAGGGGGTTAGGACTGAAGCTTTCTTT. The chain combines TRBV6-1 with TRBJ1-1; TRBD1 matches at 9 bases. J was trimmed by 5 bases and V by 6 bases; bases with no gene match: 7. The CDR3 is 14 amino acids. Germline V gene data show CDR1 as MNHNS and CDR2 as SASEGT.

The genes are TRBV7-2 and TRBJ1-6; D is undetermined. V lost 5 bases to trimming and J lost 9 bases, with 8 bases between them. The CDR3 is 12 amino acids. CDR1 and CDR2 from the germline V gene are SGHTA and FQGNSA. The CDR3 DNA reads TGTGCCAGCAGCCGGACCTCTTCACCCCTCCACTTT. This translates into CASSRTSSPLHF.

The V call is TRBV29-1, the J call TRBJ2-2, with TRBD2 matching over 11 bases. The CDR3 consists of 14 residues. Germline V gene data show CDR1 as SQVTM and CDR2 as ANQGSEA. V was pared by 3 bases and J by 6 bases, with 3 bases of the junction left unmatched. The CDR3 loop is CSVDSGRAPGELFF. For the CDR3, the DNA is TGCAGCGTTGATAGCGGGAGGGCCCCCGGGGAGCTGTTTTTT.

This clonotype was seen only a few times. V and J are TRBV5-4 and TRBJ2-2; maybe TRBD2 (7 bases). This CDR3 region has 15 residues. Germline V CDR1 and CDR2: SGHNT, YYREEE (reference sequence). V lost 10 bases, J lost 0 bases, and 16 bases lay in between. CDR3 sequence reads: CALGGRGSNTGELFF. CDR3 DNA sequence: TGTGCCCTCGGGGGGCGGGGATCGAACACCGGGGAGCTGTTTTTT. Using reference TRBV5-4 and TRBJ2-2 for the parts outside the CDR3, the full variable domain is ETGVTQSPTHLIKTRGQQVTLRCSSQSGHNTVSWYQQALGQGPQFIFQYYREEENGRGNFPPRFSGLQFPNYSSELNVNALELDDSALYLCALGGRGSNTGELFFGEGSRLTVL.

The V call is TRBV20-1, the J call TRBJ2-1; 9 nucleotides align to TRBD1. Germline trimming cut 1 base from V and 6 bases from J; bases unmatched to any gene: 7. Germline V gene sequence: CDR1 DFQATT, CDR2 SNEGSKA (reference sequence). This CDR3 spans 15 amino acids. CDR3 residues: CSARGRDRVGNEQFF. The CDR3 region has the DNA TGCAGTGCTAGAGGTCGGGACAGGGTGGGCAATGAGCAGTTCTTC.

V and J are TRBV29-1 and TRBJ2-5; 7 positions match TRBD2. The length of the CDR3 is 14 residues. The germline CDR1 and CDR2 sequences are SQVTM and ANQGSEA. Trimming cost V 3 bases and J 4 bases; bases outside gene matches: 8. The CDR3 DNA follows: TGCAGCGTTGATTATAGCCAGCGGGGAGAGACCCAGTACTTC. Translating it yields CSVDYSQRGETQYF. Together with reference TRBV29-1 and TRBJ2-5, the CDR3 gives the full variable domain: SAVISQKPSRDICQRGTSLTIQCQVDSQVTMMFWYRQQPGQSLTLIATANQGSEATYESGFVIDKFPISRPNLTFSTLTVSNMSPEDSSIYLCSVDYSQRGETQYFGPGTRLLVL.

This chain uses TRBV13 with TRBJ1-2, with 10 bases identical to TRBD1. Looked up from germline, CDR1 is PRHDT and CDR2 is FYEKMQ (reference sequence). This CDR3 has 13 amino acids. Trimming cost V 6 bases and J 10 bases; bases outside gene matches: 8. CDR3 nucleotides: TGTGCCAGCAGGGGACAGGGGATGCCCTTCTACACCTTC. It codes for CASRGQGMPFYTF.